These 10 T cell receptor beta chains were all obtained from the same sample, sequenced in a study of CD8+ T cells in alopecia areata. cDNA reverse transcribed from extracted RNA served as the sequencing template. The data were produced by immunoSEQ multiplex PCR, yet TCRdb's version contains in-frame clones alone and is incomplete. The sample includes 150,000 or so clones, around 47% of them seen just once. The specimen sequenced was CD4+ T cells sorted from blood. These receptors all come from a human donor with alopecia areata.

This clone was recorded only once. The chain joins TRBV5-4 to TRBJ2-1; 7 bases line up with TRBD2. The ends lost 2 bases at V and 9 bases at J; junction bases unmatched: 8. The CDR3 has 14 residues. Germline CDR1 SGHNT, CDR2 YYREEE (reference sequence). CDR3 amino acids: CASSFPERGREQFF. CDR3 nucleotide sequence: TGTGCCAGCAGCTTTCCGGAGCGGGGTCGTGAGCAGTTCTTC.

This chain connects TRBV5-1 to TRBJ2-1; 10 nucleotides match TRBD1. The germline gives CDR1 SGHRS, CDR2 YFSETQ. V lost 3 bases to trimming and J lost 6 bases; unmatched junction nucleotides: 0. This CDR3 has 13 residues. CDR3 nucleotides: TGCGCCAGCAGCTGGACAGGGGGCAATGAGCAGTTCTTC. This sequence encodes CASSWTGGNEQFF.

The chain recombines TRBV25-1 with TRBJ2-2; the match to TRBD1 covers 7 bases. The trim removed 3 bases at V and 4 bases at J, leaving 2 bases unmatched. This CDR3 comprises 14 residues. The germline V gene encodes CDR1 MGHDK and CDR2 SYGVNS. The CDR3 sequence: CASSDNRGTGELFF. For the CDR3, the DNA is TGTGCCAGCAGTGATAACAGGGGCACCGGGGAGCTGTTTTTT.

As DNA, the CDR3 is TGTGCCAGCACCTTACTAGGGGGCGGGAGCTATGGCTACACCTTC. Protein: CASTLLGGGSYGYTF. J is TRBJ1-2 and V is TRBV6-5, with 7 bases that match TRBD1. CDR3 size: 15 residues. V was pared by 7 bases and J by 4 bases, with 12 bases of the junction left unmatched. Germline V gene lookup returns CDR1 MNHEY and CDR2 SVGAGI.

The CDR3 reads CATSRGPSGQYEQYF. The CDR3 coding sequence is TGTGCCACCAGCAGAGGTCCTAGCGGACAATACGAGCAGTACTTC. The chain carries TRBV15 and TRBJ2-7, with 7 bases aligning to TRBD2. Germline V gene sequence: CDR1 LNHNV, CDR2 YYDKDF (reference sequence). V gave up 1 base and J gave up 4 bases; unmatched junction bases: 7. This CDR3 has 15 amino acids.

This clone was observed a handful of times. The V and J genes are TRBV18 and TRBJ2-1, with D uncertain. The V gene lost 2 bases and the J gene lost 0 bases, with 11 bases spanning the gap. Germline V CDR1 and CDR2: KGHSH, LQKENI. The CDR3 covers 16 residues. CDR3 sequence (DNA): TGTGCCAGCTCACCATGGGCAGGAAACTCCTACAATGAGCAGTTCTTC. Translation gives CASSPWAGNSYNEQFF.

This clone was observed a handful of times. This chain connects TRBV29-1 to TRBJ2-5; possible D gene TRBD1, 6 bases. The CDR3 totals 14 residues. Germline values: CDR1 SQVTM, CDR2 ANQGSEA. The V end lost 7 bases, the J end lost 5 bases, and 20 bases lay between the germline ends. CDR3 coding DNA: TGCAGCGCCACCGGCTGGGGGCTTGGTGAGACCCAGTACTTC. It specifies CSATGWGLGETQYF.

This clone was observed a handful of times. The genes are TRBV7-9 and TRBJ1-2; D is possibly TRBD1 (6 bases). Germline-derived CDR1 and CDR2 are SEHNR and FQNEAQ (reference sequence). Trimming stripped 5 bases from V and 6 bases from J, with 16 bases between. This CDR3 has 14 residues. The CDR3: CASSPAGEGDGYTF. The CDR3 DNA reads TGTGCCAGCAGCCCCGCAGGGGAAGGAGATGGCTACACCTTC.

V usage is TRBV6-6 and J usage is TRBJ1-2; TRBD1 might be the D (6 bases). The CDR3 consists of 14 residues. Germline V lookup: CDR1 MNHNY, CDR2 SVGAGI (reference sequence). V was shortened by 8 bases and J by 7 bases, with 20 bases between the two germline ends. This CDR3 reads CASHATDRGLGYTF. The CDR3 DNA reads TGTGCCAGCCACGCAACGGACAGAGGTCTTGGCTACACCTTC.

The chain combines TRBV28 with TRBJ2-1, with D maybe TRBD2 (6 bases). The V gene's germline CDR1 is MDHEN and CDR2 SYDVKM. The CDR3 is 14 amino acids. V dropped 6 bases and J dropped 5 bases, with 14 bases sitting between them. The CDR3 here is CASSLWDFDNEQFF. CDR3 coding DNA: TGTGCCAGCAGCCTTTGGGACTTCGACAATGAGCAGTTCTTC.